This TCR beta chain was captured in a study of T cell responses to AZD1222 COVID-19 vaccine. Findings of the study overall: Only after the peak T cell response were repertoires sampled. Seropositivity was recorded at baseline in only a handful of AZD1222 recipients. Two doses of AZD1222 preceded a rise in Spike-specific TCR breadth and depth.

V lost 0 bases to trimming and J lost 5 bases, with 4 bases between them. This CDR3 has 12 residues. With regard to this clone: The antigen is undetermined.

Using immunoSEQ multiplex PCR, the repertoire was profiled, and TCRdb retains in-frame clones only, with some absent. The profile covers 140,000 to 150,000 clones, with about 87% appearing a single time and over 13% taken by the ten largest. V usage is TRBV12-3 or TRBV12-4 and J usage is TRBJ2-5; no firm D call. Sequencing was performed on peripheral blood, taken on day 0 of AZD1222 vaccination. The clonotype originates from an adult in good health. CDR3 nucleotides: TGTGCCAGCAGTTTAGCCCCCGAGACCCAGTACTTC. This encodes CASSLAPETQYF.